This TCR beta chain was recovered during a study of shared clonotypes between healthy human individuals. Libraries were prepared by immunoSEQ multiplex PCR; TCRdb keeps only in-frame clonotypes and omits some of them. The sample records over a million clones, around 78% being singletons. The V gene end was trimmed by 5 bases and the J gene end by 6 bases; junction bases not matched to a gene: 9. Germline CDR1 reads SGHTA; CDR2 reads FQGTGA. The CDR3 loop spans 14 amino acids. The receptor was isolated from a man between 18 and 35 years old in good health. Some clones in this sample may be carry-over from other donors' samples. The V gene is TRBV7-3, the J gene TRBJ2-7; 8 nucleotides align to TRBD2. Sequencing used memory CD4+ T cells from PBMCs. Specified subset: CD45RA-negative fraction. CDR3 in DNA: TGTGCCAGCAGCCCCTCGGGGGGGATCGGCGAGCAGTACTTC. Translation gives CASSPSGGIGEQYF.